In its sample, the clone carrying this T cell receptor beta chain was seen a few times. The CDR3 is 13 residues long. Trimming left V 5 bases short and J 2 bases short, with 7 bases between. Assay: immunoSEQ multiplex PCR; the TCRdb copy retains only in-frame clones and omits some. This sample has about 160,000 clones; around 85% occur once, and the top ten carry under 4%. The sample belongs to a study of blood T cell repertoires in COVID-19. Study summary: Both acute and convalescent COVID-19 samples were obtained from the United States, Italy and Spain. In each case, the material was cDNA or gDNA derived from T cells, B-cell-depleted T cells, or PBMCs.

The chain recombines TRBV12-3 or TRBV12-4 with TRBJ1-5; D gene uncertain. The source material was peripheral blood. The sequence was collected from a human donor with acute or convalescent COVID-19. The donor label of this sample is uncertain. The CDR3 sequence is CASSPSRNQPQHF. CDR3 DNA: TGTGCCAGCAGTCCCAGTCGCAATCAGCCCCAGCATTTT.